The clone carrying this TCR beta chain was detected many times. RNA transcripts gave rise to amplified TCR beta CDR3 regions. The HTBI set primed first-round TCR CDR3 RT-PCR. In TCRdb, the multiplex PCR reads were re-called with MiXCR into one record per CDR3 protein. Of about 680,000 distinct CDR3 sequences listed, roughly a third are singletons. Trimming shortened V by 6 bases and J by 1 base, and 3 bases separated the two germline ends. Germline V gene sequence: CDR1 ENHRY, CDR2 SYGVKD. CDR3 length: 11 amino acids. This sample is part of a study of T cells in Graves' hyperthyroidism and ophthalmopathy. No progression to ophthalmopathy during 18 months of follow-up defined stable disease. The authors obtained PBMCs from 10 ml of fresh peripheral blood.

This sequence originates from a woman aged 40 to 55 with Graves' hyperthyroidism. The chain combines TRBV10-3 with TRBJ1-2; D call uncertain. What was sequenced was blood. CDR3 DNA sequence: TGTGCCATCAGGGTTAACTATGGCTACACCTTC. This translates into CAIRVNYGYTF.